This TCR beta chain originates from a study of blood T cells in healthy people across ages. Study results and caveats: In older individuals, TCR beta diversity per million T cells was lower, falling roughly linearly with age.

Donors gave around 9.3 milliliters of peripheral blood apiece. Regarding this clonotype: Its specificity is not known.

A second about 6 to 12 cycle PCR used barcoded and J-beta primers. TCRdb analysed the 5' RACE reads with MiXCR anew, one entry per CDR3 protein. The table has hundreds of thousands of distinct CDR3 sequences, approximately 50% seen once; the top ten hold 25% to 35%. In germline, CDR1 is MDHEN, CDR2 SYDVKM. The ends were cut back, 3 bases at V and 6 bases at J, with 13 bases in the middle. The CDR3 length is 14 residues. The chain is built from TRBV28 and TRBJ2-3; a possible D gene is TRBD2 (6 bases). The receptor was derived from a woman in her sixties in good health. The sequencing input was blood. The CDR3 here is CASSFSGPGDTQYF. The CDR3 coding sequence is TGTGCCAGCAGTTTCAGCGGGCCAGGGGATACGCAGTATTTT.